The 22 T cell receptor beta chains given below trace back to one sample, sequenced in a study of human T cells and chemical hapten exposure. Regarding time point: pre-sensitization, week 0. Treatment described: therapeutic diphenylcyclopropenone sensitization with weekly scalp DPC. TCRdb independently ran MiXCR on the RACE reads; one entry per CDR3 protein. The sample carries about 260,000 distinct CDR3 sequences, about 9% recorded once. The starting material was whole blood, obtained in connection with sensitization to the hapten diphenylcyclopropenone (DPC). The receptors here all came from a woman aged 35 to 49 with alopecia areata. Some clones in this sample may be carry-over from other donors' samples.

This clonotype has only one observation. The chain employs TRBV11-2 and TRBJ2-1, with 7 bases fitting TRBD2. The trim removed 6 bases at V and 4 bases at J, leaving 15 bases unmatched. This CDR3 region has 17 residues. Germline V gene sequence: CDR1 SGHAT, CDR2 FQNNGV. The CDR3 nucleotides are TGTGCCAGCAGGAAGGGTGGGGCGGGAGAGTTTTACAATGAGCAGTTCTTC. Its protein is CASRKGGAGEFYNEQFF.

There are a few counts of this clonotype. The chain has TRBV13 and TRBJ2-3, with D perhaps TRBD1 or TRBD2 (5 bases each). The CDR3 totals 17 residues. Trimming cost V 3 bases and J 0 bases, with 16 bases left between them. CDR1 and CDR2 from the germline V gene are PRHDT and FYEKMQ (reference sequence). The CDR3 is CASSLELPGRSTDTQYF. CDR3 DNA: TGTGCCAGCAGCTTGGAACTCCCGGGACGAAGCACAGATACGCAGTATTTT.

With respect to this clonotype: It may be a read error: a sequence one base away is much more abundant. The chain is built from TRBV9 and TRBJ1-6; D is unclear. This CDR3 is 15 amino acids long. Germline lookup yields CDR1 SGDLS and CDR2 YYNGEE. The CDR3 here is CAISSNRPEPSPLHF. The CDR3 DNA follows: TGTGCCATCAGCTCCAACCGACCCGAACCCTCACCCCTCCACTTT.

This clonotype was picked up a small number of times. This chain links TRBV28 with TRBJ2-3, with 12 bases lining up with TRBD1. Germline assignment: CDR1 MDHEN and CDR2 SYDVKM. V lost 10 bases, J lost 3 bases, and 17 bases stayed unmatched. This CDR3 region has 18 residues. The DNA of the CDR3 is TGTGCCACCAGAAGGGATTTAGGGACAGGGGGCGCGACAGATACGCAGTATTTT. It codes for CATRRDLGTGGATDTQYF.

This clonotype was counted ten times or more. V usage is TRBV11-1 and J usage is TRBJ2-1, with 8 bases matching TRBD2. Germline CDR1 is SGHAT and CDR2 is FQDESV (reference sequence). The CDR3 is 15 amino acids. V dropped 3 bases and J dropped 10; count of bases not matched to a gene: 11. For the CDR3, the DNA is TGTGCCAGCAGCTTGGCAGCGGGAGTCCTCGGGGAGCAGTTCTTC. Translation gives CASSLAAGVLGEQFF.

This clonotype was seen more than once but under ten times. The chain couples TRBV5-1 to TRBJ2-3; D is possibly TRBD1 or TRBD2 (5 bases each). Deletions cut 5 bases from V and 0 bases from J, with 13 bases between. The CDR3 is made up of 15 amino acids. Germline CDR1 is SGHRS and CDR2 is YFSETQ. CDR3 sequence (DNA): TGCGCCAGCAGTAGAAGCGAGGGGAGCACAGATACGCAGTATTTT. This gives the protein CASSRSEGSTDTQYF. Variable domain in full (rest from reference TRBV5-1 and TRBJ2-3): KAGVTQTPRYLIKTRGQQVTLSCSPISGHRSVSWYQQTPGQGLQFLFEYFSETQRNKGNFPGRFSGRQFSNSRSEMNVSTLELGDSALYLCASSRSEGSTDTQYFGPGTRLTVL.

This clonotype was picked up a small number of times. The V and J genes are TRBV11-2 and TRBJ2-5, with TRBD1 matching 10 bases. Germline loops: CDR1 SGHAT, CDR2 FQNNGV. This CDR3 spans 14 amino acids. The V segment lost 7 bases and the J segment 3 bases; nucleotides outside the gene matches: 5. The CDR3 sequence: CASNPGTGEETQYF. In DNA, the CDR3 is TGTGCCAGCAACCCAGGGACAGGGGAAGAGACCCAGTACTTC.

CDR3 loop: CASSVGADTSYNEQFF. Here the CDR3 DNA reads TGTGCCAGCAGCGTAGGCGCGGATACTTCCTACAATGAGCAGTTCTTC. This chain uses TRBV9 with TRBJ2-1; unclear D gene. This CDR3 contains 16 residues. V lost 0 bases and J lost 1, with 11 bases in between. Germline assignment: CDR1 SGDLS and CDR2 YYNGEE.

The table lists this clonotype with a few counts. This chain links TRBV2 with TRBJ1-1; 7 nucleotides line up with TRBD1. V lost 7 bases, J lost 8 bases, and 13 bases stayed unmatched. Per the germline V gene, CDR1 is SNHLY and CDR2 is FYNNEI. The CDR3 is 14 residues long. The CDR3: CASTLKGGGVEAFF. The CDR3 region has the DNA TGTGCCAGCACCCTTAAGGGAGGGGGCGTAGAAGCTTTCTTT.

The CDR3, as DNA: TGTGCCAGCAGCTTGGGCGTATATGCGGGACAGGGCTACGAGCAGTACTTC. The encoded protein is CASSLGVYAGQGYEQYF. V and J are TRBV5-5 and TRBJ2-7, with 9 positions matching TRBD1. Trimming cost V 0 bases and J 3 bases; bases outside gene matches: 10. The germline CDR1 and CDR2 sequences are SGHKS and YYEKEE (reference sequence). The CDR3 sequence is 17 residues long. Variable domain in full (rest from reference TRBV5-5 and TRBJ2-7): DAGVTQSPTHLIKTRGQQVTLRCSPISGHKSVSWYQQVLGQGPQFIFQYYEKEERGRGNFPDRFSARQFPNYSSELNVNALLLGDSALYLCASSLGVYAGQGYEQYFGPGTRLTVT.

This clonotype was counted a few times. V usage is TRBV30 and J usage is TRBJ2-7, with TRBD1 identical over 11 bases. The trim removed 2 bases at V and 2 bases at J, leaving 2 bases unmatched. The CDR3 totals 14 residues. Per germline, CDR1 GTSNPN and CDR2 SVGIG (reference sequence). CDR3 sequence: CAWSQGQGAYEQYF. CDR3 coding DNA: TGTGCCTGGAGTCAGGGACAGGGGGCCTACGAGCAGTACTTC.

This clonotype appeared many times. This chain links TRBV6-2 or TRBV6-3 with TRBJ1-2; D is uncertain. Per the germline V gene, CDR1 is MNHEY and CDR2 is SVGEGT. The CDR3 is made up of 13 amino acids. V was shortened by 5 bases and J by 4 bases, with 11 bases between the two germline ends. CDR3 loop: CASSPDGLYGYTF. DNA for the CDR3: TGTGCCAGCAGTCCGGACGGGCTCTATGGCTACACCTTC.

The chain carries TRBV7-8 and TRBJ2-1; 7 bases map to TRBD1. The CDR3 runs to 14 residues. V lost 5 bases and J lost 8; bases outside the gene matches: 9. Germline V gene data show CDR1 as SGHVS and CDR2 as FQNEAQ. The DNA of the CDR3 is TGTGCCAGCAGCCCCCGACAGGGAATTGATGAGCAGTTCTTC. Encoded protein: CASSPRQGIDEQFF.

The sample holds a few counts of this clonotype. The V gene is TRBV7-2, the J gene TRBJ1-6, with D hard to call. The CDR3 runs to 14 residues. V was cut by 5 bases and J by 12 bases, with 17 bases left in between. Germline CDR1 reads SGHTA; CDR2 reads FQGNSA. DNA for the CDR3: TGTGCCAGCAGCCCTGGGCCTCAGATGGGACCCCTCCACTTT. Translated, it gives CASSPGPQMGPLHF.

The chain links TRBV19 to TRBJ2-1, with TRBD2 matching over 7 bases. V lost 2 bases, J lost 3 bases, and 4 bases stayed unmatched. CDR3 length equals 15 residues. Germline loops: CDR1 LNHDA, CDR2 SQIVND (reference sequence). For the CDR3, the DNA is TGTGCCAGTAGTATATTTGCTAGCGGCTACAATGAGCAGTTCTTC. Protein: CASSIFASGYNEQFF.

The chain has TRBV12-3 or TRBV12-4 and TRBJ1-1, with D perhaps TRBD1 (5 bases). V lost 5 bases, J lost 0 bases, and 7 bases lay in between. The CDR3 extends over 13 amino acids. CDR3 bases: TGTGCCAGCAGTATACAGGTGAACACTGAAGCTTTCTTT. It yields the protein CASSIQVNTEAFF.

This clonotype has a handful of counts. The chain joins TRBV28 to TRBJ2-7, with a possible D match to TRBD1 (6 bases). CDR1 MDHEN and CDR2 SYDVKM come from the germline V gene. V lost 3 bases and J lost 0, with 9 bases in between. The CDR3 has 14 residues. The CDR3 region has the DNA TGTGCCAGCAGTTTTGTAGGGGGCTCCTACGAGCAGTACTTC. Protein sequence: CASSFVGGSYEQYF.

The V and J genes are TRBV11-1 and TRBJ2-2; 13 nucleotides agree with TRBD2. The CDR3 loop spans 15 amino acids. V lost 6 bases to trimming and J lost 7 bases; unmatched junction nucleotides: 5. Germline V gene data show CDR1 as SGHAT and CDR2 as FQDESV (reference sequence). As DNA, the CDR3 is TGTGCCAGCAGTCGACTAGCGGGAGGAATCGGGGAGCTGTTTTTT. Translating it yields CASSRLAGGIGELFF.

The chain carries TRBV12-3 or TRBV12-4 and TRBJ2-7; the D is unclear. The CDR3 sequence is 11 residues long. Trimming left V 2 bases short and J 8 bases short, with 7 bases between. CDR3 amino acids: CASSLFDKQYF. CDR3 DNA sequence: TGTGCCAGCAGTTTATTTGATAAGCAGTACTTC.

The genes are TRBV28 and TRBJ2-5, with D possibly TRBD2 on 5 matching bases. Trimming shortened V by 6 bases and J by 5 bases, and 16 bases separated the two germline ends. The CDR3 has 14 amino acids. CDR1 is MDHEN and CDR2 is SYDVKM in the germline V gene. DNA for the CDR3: TGTGCCAGCAGGGCTAGCAGGAGGCGCGAGACCCAGTACTTC. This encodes CASRASRRRETQYF.

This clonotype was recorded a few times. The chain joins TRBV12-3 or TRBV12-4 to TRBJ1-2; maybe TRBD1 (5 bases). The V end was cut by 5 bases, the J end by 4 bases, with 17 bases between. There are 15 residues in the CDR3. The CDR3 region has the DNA TGTGCCAGCAGTCCCCGACAGCTTGCGTCCTATGGCTACACCTTC. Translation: CASSPRQLASYGYTF.

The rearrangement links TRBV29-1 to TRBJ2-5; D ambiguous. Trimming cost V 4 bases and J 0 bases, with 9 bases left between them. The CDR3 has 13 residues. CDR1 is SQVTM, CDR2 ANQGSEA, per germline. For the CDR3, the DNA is TGCAGCGTTGTTACGGCGTACCAAGAGACCCAGTACTTC. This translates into CSVVTAYQETQYF.